Below, 3 T cell receptor beta chains from the same sample are listed, as sequenced in a study of identical twins (TCRdb year 2016). Libraries were built with 5' RACE. Sequencing was performed on an Illumina HiSeq 2000. TCRdb trimmed public reads at Q25 via fastp, called clones via MiXCR and kept in-frame beta chains. Duplicate CDR3 protein sequences are folded into a single record with the most common DNA and genes. Recorded for this sample are 1.5 million or so distinct CDR3 sequences; around 29% of them occurred a single time. The ten biggest clones cover around 0.3% of the sample. Material for sequencing was cord blood. The receptors derive from a newborn girl in good health.

This clonotype was observed a handful of times. V usage is TRBV4-1 and J usage is TRBJ2-1; D remains unclear. The CDR3 runs to 15 residues. The ends were cut back, 4 bases at V and 4 bases at J, with 14 bases in the middle. Germline CDR1 reads MGHRA; CDR2 reads YSYEKL. CDR3 sequence: CASSPATPPYNEQFF. CDR3 DNA sequence: TGCGCCAGCAGCCCAGCCACGCCACCATACAATGAGCAGTTCTTC.

The rearrangement links TRBV20-1 to TRBJ2-5; 7 bases are a match to TRBD1. Losses at the gene ends were 5 bases for V and 1 base for J; bases not matched to a gene: 4. CDR1 is DFQATT and CDR2 is SNEGSKA in the germline V gene (reference sequence). CDR3 length: 13 residues. CDR3 coding DNA: TGCAGTGCTGGACAGGCCCGCCAAGAGACCCAGTACTTC. Translated, it gives CSAGQARQETQYF.

This clonotype was seen a handful of times. CDR3 in amino acids: CASSGTGNEQFF. The CDR3 DNA follows: TGTGCCAGCAGTGGGACAGGCAATGAGCAGTTCTTC. The chain has TRBV6-4 and TRBJ2-1, with 7 bases aligning to TRBD1. The germline CDR1 and CDR2 sequences are MRHNA and SNTAGT. The CDR3 consists of 12 residues. V shed 4 bases and J 6 bases; nucleotides not matched to a gene: 0.